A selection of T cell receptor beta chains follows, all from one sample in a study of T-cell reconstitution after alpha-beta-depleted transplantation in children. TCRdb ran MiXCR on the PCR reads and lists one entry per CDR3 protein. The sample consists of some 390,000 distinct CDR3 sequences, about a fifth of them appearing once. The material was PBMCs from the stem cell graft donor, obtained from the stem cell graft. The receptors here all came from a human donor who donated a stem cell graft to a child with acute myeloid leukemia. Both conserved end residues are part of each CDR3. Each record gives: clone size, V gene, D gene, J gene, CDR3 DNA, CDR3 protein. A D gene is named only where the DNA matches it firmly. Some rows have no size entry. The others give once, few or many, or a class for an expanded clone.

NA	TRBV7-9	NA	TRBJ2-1	TGTGCCAGCAGACCTTTAAGCAATGAGCAGTTCTTC	CASRPLSNEQFF
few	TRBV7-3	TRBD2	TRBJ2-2	TGTGCCAGCAGCCAGGGACTAGATTATGGGGAGCTGTTTTTT	CASSQGLDYGELFF
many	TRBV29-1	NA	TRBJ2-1	TGCAGCGTCCTTTCCGGGAGAGGTGAGCAGTTCTTC	CSVLSGRGEQFF
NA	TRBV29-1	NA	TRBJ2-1	TGCAGCGTTGAAGGTTCCAGCGGTGAGCAGTTCTTC	CSVEGSSGEQFF
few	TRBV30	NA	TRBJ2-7	TGTGCCTGGAGTGTGGTGGGGGGCTACGAGCAGTACTTC	CAWSVVGGYEQYF
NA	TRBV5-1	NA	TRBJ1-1	TGCGCCAGCAGCTTGGTGATAGGGAAGGGCACTGAAGCTTTCTTT	CASSLVIGKGTEAFF
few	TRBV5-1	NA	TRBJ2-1	TGCGCCAGCAGCCCCGGGCCAGGACCCATACACCGGGACAAGGCACACAATGAGCAGTTCTTC	CASSPGPGPIHRDKAHNEQFF
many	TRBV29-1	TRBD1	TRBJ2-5	TGCAGCGTTGCCAGGGGGATGGAGACCCAGTACTTC	CSVARGMETQYF
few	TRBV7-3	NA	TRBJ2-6	TGTGCCAGCATGGGTCAAAGCTCTGGGGCCAACGTCCTGACTTTC	CASMGQSSGANVLTF
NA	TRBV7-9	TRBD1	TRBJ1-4	TGTGCCAGCAGCACGGGACAGGCTAATGAAAAACTGTTTTTT	CASSTGQANEKLFF
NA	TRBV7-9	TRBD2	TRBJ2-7	TGTGCCAGCAGCTTAACCGACGGACTAGCGGGAACCTACGAGCAGTACTTC	CASSLTDGLAGTYEQYF
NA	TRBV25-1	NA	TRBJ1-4	TGTGCCAGCAGTGAGGAGGAAGAAAAACTGTTTTTT	CASSEEEEKLFF
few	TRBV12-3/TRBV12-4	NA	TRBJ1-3	TGTGCCAGCAGTCCCCCAAAAGGGCTAGGAAACACCATATATTTT	CASSPPKGLGNTIYF
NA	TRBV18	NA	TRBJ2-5	TGTGCCAGCTCACCACGGGACGGCGAGACCCAGTACTTC	CASSPRDGETQYF
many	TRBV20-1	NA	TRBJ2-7	TGCAGTGCTAGGGGAAAGTACTTC	CSARGKYF
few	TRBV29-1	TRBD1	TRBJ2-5	TGCAGCGTAACTAACACAGGGGGCTCGGGAGAGACCCAGTACTTC	CSVTNTGGSGETQYF
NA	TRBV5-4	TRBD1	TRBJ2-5	TGTGCCAGCTTAGACAGGGGGCGGGCGGAGACCCAGTACTTC	CASLDRGRAETQYF
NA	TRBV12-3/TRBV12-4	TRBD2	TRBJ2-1	TGTGCCAGCAGTTCTAGCGGGCAGAGCTCCTACAATGAGCAGTTCTTC	CASSSSGQSSYNEQFF
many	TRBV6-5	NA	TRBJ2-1	TGTGCCAGCAGTTCGGACCGTCGCAGAGGGAATGAGCAGTTCTTC	CASSSDRRRGNEQFF
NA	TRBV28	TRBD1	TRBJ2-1	TGTGCCAGCAGTACAGGGGGCAGGGATGAGCAGTTCTTC	CASSTGGRDEQFF
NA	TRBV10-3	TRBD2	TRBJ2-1	TGTGCCATCAGCGCTACTAGCGGGAGTAGTAATGAGCAGTTCTTC	CAISATSGSSNEQFF
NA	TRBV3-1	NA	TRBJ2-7	TGTGCCAGCAGCCAAGATCCAAGGAACGAGCAGTACTTC	CASSQDPRNEQYF
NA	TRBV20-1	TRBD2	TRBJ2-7	TGCAGTGCTAGGGCCCCTAGCGGGAGAGACGAGCAGTACTTC	CSARAPSGRDEQYF
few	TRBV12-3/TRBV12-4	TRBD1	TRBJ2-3	TGTGCCAGCAGCCTGGGACAGGTGGACACAGATACGCAGTATTTT	CASSLGQVDTDTQYF
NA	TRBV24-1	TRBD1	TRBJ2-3	TGTGCCACCAGTGATTCCAGGGGACAGACTAGCACAGATACGCAGTATTTT	CATSDSRGQTSTDTQYF
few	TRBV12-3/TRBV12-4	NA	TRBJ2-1	TGTGCCAGCAGTTTTTTCCCAGCGGGTTACAATGAGCAGTTCTTC	CASSFFPAGYNEQFF
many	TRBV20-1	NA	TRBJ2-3	TGCAGTGCTGGAACCACAGATACGCAGTATTTT	CSAGTTDTQYF
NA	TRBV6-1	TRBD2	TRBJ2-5	TGTGCCAGCAGTCCGACTAGCGGGAGTGGTCAAGAGACCCAGTACTTC	CASSPTSGSGQETQYF
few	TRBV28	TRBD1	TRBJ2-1	TGTGCCAGCAGTTCTGACAGGGATTCCTACAATGAGCAGTTCTTC	CASSSDRDSYNEQFF
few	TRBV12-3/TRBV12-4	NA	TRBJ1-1	TGTGCCAGCAGTTTTCAAACTGAAGCTTTCTTT	CASSFQTEAFF
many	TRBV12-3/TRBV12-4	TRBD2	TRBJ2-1	TGTGCCAGCAGTTTAGTCGTCGGCGGGAGTGTCGATGAGCAGTTCTTC	CASSLVVGGSVDEQFF
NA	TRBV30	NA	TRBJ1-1	TGTGCCTGCGAGGGCCCAGGAAACACTGAAGCTTTCTTT	CACEGPGNTEAFF
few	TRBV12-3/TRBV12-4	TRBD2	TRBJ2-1	TGTGCCAGCAGAGCCACCGGGACTAGCAGCTATGAGCAGTTCTTC	CASRATGTSSYEQFF
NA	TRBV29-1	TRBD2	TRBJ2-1	TGCAGCGTGGCCGGGAGGGCTAACTACAATGAGCAGTTCTTC	CSVAGRANYNEQFF
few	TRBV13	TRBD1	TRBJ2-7	TGTGCCAGCAGCTTAGGGGACAGGGGAGGCCACGAGCAGTACTTC	CASSLGDRGGHEQYF
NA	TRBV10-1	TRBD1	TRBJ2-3	TGCGCCAGCAGTTCAGGGGGCAGGAATACGCAGTATTTT	CASSSGGRNTQYF
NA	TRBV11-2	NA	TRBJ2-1	TGTGCCACCCGCCCTGCCCGCTCCTACAATGAGCAGTTCTTC	CATRPARSYNEQFF
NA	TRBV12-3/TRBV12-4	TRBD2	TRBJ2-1	TGTGCCAGCAGTTATAAACCGGGACTAGCTTACAATGAGCAGTTCTTC	CASSYKPGLAYNEQFF
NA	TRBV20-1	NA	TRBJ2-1	TGCAGTGCTAGGATCCCAGCCGTTGGAGAGCAGTTCTTC	CSARIPAVGEQFF
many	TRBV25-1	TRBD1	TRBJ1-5	TGTGCCAACCCTTGGGACAGACTCTACTACAGCAATCAGCCCCAGCATTTT	CANPWDRLYYSNQPQHF
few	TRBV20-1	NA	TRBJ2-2	TGCAGTGCTAGAGCTGGGCTGAGAGGGAACACCGGGGAGCTGTTTTTT	CSARAGLRGNTGELFF
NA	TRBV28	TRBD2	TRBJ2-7	TGTGCCAGCATGAGCTGGGTAACTAGCGGGACTACCACCTACGAGCAGTACTTC	CASMSWVTSGTTTYEQYF
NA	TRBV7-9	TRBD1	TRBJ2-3	TGTGCCAGCAGCCCCAGACAGGGCGATACTAGCACAGATACGCAGTATTTT	CASSPRQGDTSTDTQYF
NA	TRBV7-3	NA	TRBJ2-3	TGTGCCAGCAGCTTGAGACTCACAGATACGCAGTATTTT	CASSLRLTDTQYF
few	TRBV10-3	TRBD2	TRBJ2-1	TGTGCCATCAGTCCCGGACTAGCCGGTGAGCAGTTCTTC	CAISPGLAGEQFF
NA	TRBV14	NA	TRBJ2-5	TGTGCCAGCAGCCAAGATTATATAGAGACCCAGTACTTC	CASSQDYIETQYF
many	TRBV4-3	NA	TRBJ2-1	TGCGCCAGCAGCCAAGAAGGAGGAGGTTACAATGAGCAGTTCTTC	CASSQEGGGYNEQFF
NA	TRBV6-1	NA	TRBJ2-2	TGTGCCAGCAGCTTCTTAGCGAGCACCGGGGAGCTGTTTTTT	CASSFLASTGELFF
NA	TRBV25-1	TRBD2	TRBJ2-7	TGTGCCAGCGCGGGAGGGCGGGTGTACGAGCAGTACTTC	CASAGGRVYEQYF
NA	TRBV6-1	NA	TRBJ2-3	TGTGCCAGCAGTGAAGCGGGTAGCACAGATACGCAGTATTTT	CASSEAGSTDTQYF